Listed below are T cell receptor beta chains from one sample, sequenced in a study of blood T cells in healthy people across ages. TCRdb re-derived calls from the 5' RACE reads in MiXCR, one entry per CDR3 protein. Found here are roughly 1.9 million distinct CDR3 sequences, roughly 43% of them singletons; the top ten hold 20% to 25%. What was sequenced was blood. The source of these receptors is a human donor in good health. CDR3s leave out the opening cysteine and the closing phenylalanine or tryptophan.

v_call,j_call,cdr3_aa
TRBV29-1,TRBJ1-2,SRGQGYNYGYT
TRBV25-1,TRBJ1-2,ATYRGPVYGYT
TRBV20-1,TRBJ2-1,SAQTSGESSYNEQF
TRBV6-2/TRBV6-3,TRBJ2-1,ASSPGRGGADNEQF
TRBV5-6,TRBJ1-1,ASSLGPHAGTEAF
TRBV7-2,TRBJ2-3,AVRGGSTDTQY
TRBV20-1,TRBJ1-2,SARPRTEYYGYT
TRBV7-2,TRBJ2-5,ASSLVGTGKETQY
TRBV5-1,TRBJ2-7,ASSPSYSFSYEQY
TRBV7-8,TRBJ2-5,ASSLTGGDGGTQY
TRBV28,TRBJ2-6,ASSKMGPGANVLT
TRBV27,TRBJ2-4,ASRTFIGKAKNIQY
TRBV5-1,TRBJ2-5,ASSFSGQGEEQY
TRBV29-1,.,SVSQGYEQY
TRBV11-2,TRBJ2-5,ASSLRSSERETQY
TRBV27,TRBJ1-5,ASRFGVNQPQH